Following are 26 T cell receptor beta chains from one sample sequenced in a study of blood T cell repertoires in COVID-19. Profiled with immunoSEQ multiplex PCR; TCRdb holds only in-frame clones, not every one. Of 300,000 to 350,000 clones listed, approximately 83% are singletons. The material sequenced was PBMCs or T cells enriched from blood (not recorded which). These receptors were collected from a middle-aged woman with acute COVID-19.

The chain is built from TRBV7-2 and TRBJ2-7; D possibly corresponds to TRBD2 (6 bases). CDR3 length: 14 amino acids. Per germline, CDR1 SGHTA and CDR2 FQGNSA. V lost 4 bases and J lost 2, with 12 bases in between. CDR3 sequence: CASSWLAKTYEQYF. In DNA, the CDR3 is TGTGCCAGCAGCTGGCTAGCGAAAACCTACGAGCAGTACTTC. The complete variable domain, with remaining parts taken from reference TRBV7-2 and TRBJ2-7, reads GAGVSQSPSNKVTEKGKDVELRCDPISGHTALYWYRQSLGQGLEFLIYFQGNSAPDKSGLPSDRFSAERTGGSVSTLTIQRTQQEDSAVYLCASSWLAKTYEQYFGPGTRLTVT.

V gene TRBV7-9 combines with J gene TRBJ2-7; 9 bases map to TRBD1. CDR1 and CDR2 from the germline V gene are SEHNR and FQNEAQ (reference sequence). After removal of 1 base from V and 2 bases from J, the junction contained 0 bases not matched to a gene. This CDR3 is 14 amino acids long. The CDR3 sequence is CASSLGTGAYEQYF. The DNA for the CDR3 is TGTGCCAGCAGCTTAGGGACAGGGGCCTACGAGCAGTACTTC.

This clone is a singleton in its sample. This chain connects TRBV9 to TRBJ1-2; D not certain. From germline, CDR1 is SGDLS and CDR2 YYNGEE. With 1 base removed from V and 7 bases from J, the gap between germline ends came to 32 bases. The CDR3 contains 20 residues. The CDR3 protein is CASSVQSHGRTELRWRGYTF. For the CDR3, the DNA is TGTGCCAGCAGCGTACAGTCTCACGGCAGGACTGAATTAAGATGGCGTGGCTACACCTTC.

The chain uses TRBV7-2 and TRBJ2-3; 7 bases align to TRBD2. Germline assignment: CDR1 SGHTA and CDR2 FQGNSA. The CDR3 length is 17 residues. The trim removed 4 bases at V and 0 bases at J, leaving 10 bases unmatched. CDR3 protein: CASSSSLAATSTDTQYF. As DNA, the CDR3 is TGTGCCAGCAGCTCCTCGCTAGCGGCGACTAGCACAGATACGCAGTATTTT.

This rearrangement joins TRBV6-2 or TRBV6-3 to TRBJ2-3, with D possibly matching TRBD1 (6 bases). In germline, CDR1 is MNHEY, CDR2 SVGEGT. The germline V and J ends were trimmed by 6 bases and 3 bases, with 13 bases remaining between them. This CDR3 is 14 amino acids long. In nucleotides, the CDR3 is TGTGCCAGCAGCAACAGGGTTTGGACAGATACGCAGTATTTT. Translating gives CASSNRVWTDTQYF.

The genes are TRBV5-4 and TRBJ1-2; perhaps TRBD1 as D (5 bases). Germline-derived CDR1 and CDR2 are SGHNT and YYREEE (reference sequence). Trimming cost V 4 bases and J 4 bases, with 11 bases left between them. The CDR3 extends over 13 amino acids. CDR3 sequence: CASSPLGGYGYTF. CDR3 bases: TGTGCCAGCAGCCCCTTGGGGGGCTATGGCTACACCTTC.

The rearrangement links TRBV7-9 to TRBJ2-2; D gene unclear. This CDR3 comprises 15 residues. CDR1 is SEHNR, CDR2 FQNEAQ, per germline (reference sequence). Trimming took off 6 bases at V and 0 bases at J, with 11 bases between the two ends. The DNA for the CDR3 is TGTGCCAGCAGTTCCTCCGCGACGAACACCGGGGAGCTGTTTTTT. As protein: CASSSSATNTGELFF.

V is TRBV5-8 and J is TRBJ1-2, with D uncertain. This CDR3 comprises 11 residues. Per germline, CDR1 SGHTS and CDR2 YDEGEE. Trimming shortened V by 0 bases and J by 11 bases, and 8 bases separated the two germline ends. CDR3 DNA: TGTGCCAGCAGCTTGGGGCAGACTTACACCTTC. It encodes CASSLGQTYTF.

The chain is built from TRBV5-6 and TRBJ1-3; 10 bases fit TRBD1. J lost 5 bases, V lost 6 bases, and 11 bases had no gene match. In germline, CDR1 is SGHDT, CDR2 YYEEEE. The CDR3 is made up of 16 amino acids. CDR3 DNA: TGTGCCAGCAACATACTCACAGACAGGGGGCGAAACACCATATATTTT. Amino acids: CASNILTDRGRNTIYF.

The V call is TRBV5-1, the J call TRBJ2-1, with TRBD2 matching over 7 bases. With 0 bases clipped from V and 6 bases from J, the junction kept 6 bases outside the gene matches. The CDR3 length is 15 residues. Germline V gene data show CDR1 as SGHRS and CDR2 as YFSETQ. The CDR3 here is CASSLVGASGNEQFF. The CDR3 DNA sequence: TGCGCCAGCAGCTTGGTTGGTGCTAGCGGCAATGAGCAGTTCTTC.

The chain links TRBV6-1 to TRBJ1-2; D call uncertain. V lost 2 bases and J 7 bases, leaving 14 bases between the germline ends. Per the germline V gene, CDR1 is MNHNS and CDR2 is SASEGT. CDR3 length: 14 amino acids. DNA of the CDR3: TGTGCCAGCAGTGAACGTTTGGAGGGATTTGGCTACACCTTC. It is translated as CASSERLEGFGYTF.

The chain joins TRBV19 to TRBJ2-3; 9 nucleotides align to TRBD1. The germline V gene encodes CDR1 LNHDA and CDR2 SQIVND (reference sequence). The V segment lost 4 bases and the J segment 0 bases; nucleotides outside the gene matches: 2. The CDR3 has 15 residues. This CDR3 reads CASSRTGASTDTQYF. The CDR3 coding sequence is TGTGCCAGTAGTAGGACAGGGGCGAGCACAGATACGCAGTATTTT. Variable domain in full (rest from reference TRBV19 and TRBJ2-3): DGGITQSPKYLFRKEGQNVTLSCEQNLNHDAMYWYRQDPGQGLRLIYYSQIVNDFQKGDIAEGYSVSREKKESFPLTVTSAQKNPTAFYLCASSRTGASTDTQYFGPGTRLTVL.

This clone was counted a single time. The chain has TRBV6-5 and TRBJ1-4; 7 nucleotides align to TRBD1. Germline lookup yields CDR1 MNHEY and CDR2 SVGAGI. CDR3 length: 13 amino acids. The V segment lost 8 bases and the J segment 8 bases; nucleotides outside the gene matches: 8. The chain's CDR3 is CASASTGPEKLFF. The CDR3 DNA reads as TGTGCCAGCGCTTCGACAGGGCCCGAAAAACTGTTTTTT.

Of note for this clone: A read error may account for a junction end that differs from germline. This same CDR3 is encoded by further DNA sequences in the sample. The genes are TRBV5-8 and TRBJ2-5; TRBD2 agrees at 7 bases. CDR1 is SGHTS, CDR2 YDEGEE, per germline. This CDR3 has 15 amino acids. CDR3: CASSGEGLVGETQYF. The CDR3 coding sequence is TGTGCCAGCAGCGGGGAAGGACTAGTAGGGGAGACCCAATACTTC.

Concerning this clone itself: Distinct nucleotide sequences in the sample also encode this CDR3. The rearrangement uses TRBV3-1 (or the pseudogene TRBV3-2) and TRBJ1-1; D may be TRBD1 (5 bases). The CDR3 is made up of 13 amino acids. V was shortened by 2 bases and J by 4 bases, with 8 bases between the two germline ends. Germline CDR1 reads LGHDT; CDR2 reads YNNKEL (reference sequence). CDR3 coding DNA: TGTGCCAGCAGCCAAAGGAGGGGCACTGAAGCTTTCTTT. Translating gives CASSQRRGTEAFF.

V usage is TRBV7-2 and J usage is TRBJ1-2; a possible D gene is TRBD1 (5 bases). Trimming took off 4 bases at V and 1 base at J, with 7 bases between the two ends. Germline lookup yields CDR1 SGHTA and CDR2 FQGNSA. The CDR3 totals 13 residues. The CDR3 here is CASSSRDNYGYTF. DNA of the CDR3: TGTGCCAGCAGCTCCAGGGATAACTATGGCTACACCTTC.

This chain connects TRBV5-5 to TRBJ2-3; 9 bases fit TRBD2. V shed 6 bases, J shed 5 bases, and the junction held 4 bases outside the gene matches. Germline-derived CDR1 and CDR2 are SGHKS and YYEKEE (reference sequence). This CDR3 spans 13 amino acids. Written as DNA, the CDR3 is TGTGCCAGCACCACGACTAGCGGAGATACGCAGTATTTT. Translation gives CASTTTSGDTQYF.

V and J are TRBV2 and TRBJ2-1, with D uncertain. Trimming took off 2 bases at V and 2 bases at J, with 13 bases between the two ends. The CDR3 totals 16 residues. Germline lookup yields CDR1 SNHLY and CDR2 FYNNEI. The chain's CDR3 is CASSEPVLSAYNEQFF. The CDR3 nucleotides read TGTGCCAGCAGTGAACCAGTACTATCAGCCTACAATGAGCAGTTCTTC.

The chain uses TRBV19 and TRBJ1-6; 9 nucleotides match TRBD1. The CDR3 totals 14 residues. J gave up 14 bases and V 5 bases, and 10 bases lay outside the gene matches. Looked up from germline, CDR1 is LNHDA and CDR2 is SQIVND (reference sequence). The CDR3 loop reads CASSLTGGRGTLHF. CDR3 nucleotide sequence: TGTGCCAGTAGTTTAACAGGGGGCCGGGGGACCCTCCACTTT.

The chain is built from TRBV19 and TRBJ1-2, with 9 nucleotides matching TRBD1. Germline CDR1 is LNHDA and CDR2 is SQIVND (reference sequence). The CDR3 is 13 amino acids. Germline trimming cut 7 bases from V and 5 bases from J; bases unmatched to any gene: 5. Written as DNA, the CDR3 is TGTGCCAGTATCGGGGACAGGGTGTATGGCTACACCTTC. Protein sequence: CASIGDRVYGYTF.

The V call is TRBV29-1, the J call TRBJ2-7; 10 nucleotides agree with TRBD1. The V and J ends lost 4 bases and 2 bases, in that order; junction bases with no gene match: 8. The V gene's germline CDR1 is SQVTM and CDR2 ANQGSEA. The CDR3 covers 15 residues. CDR3 in DNA: TGCAGCGTTGTCGTCTCGGGACAGGGGACCTACGAGCAGTACTTC. Residues: CSVVVSGQGTYEQYF.

This chain connects TRBV28 to TRBJ1-5; the match to TRBD1 covers 8 bases. The CDR3 is 22 amino acids. V lost 4 bases, J lost 0 bases, and 23 bases stayed unmatched. Per the germline V gene, CDR1 is MDHEN and CDR2 is SYDVKM. The CDR3 protein is CASSWGLVLGAGGAGSNQPQHF. DNA of the CDR3: TGTGCCAGCAGTTGGGGCTTGGTACTGGGTGCAGGGGGCGCGGGTAGCAATCAGCCCCAGCATTTT.

This clone was detected once. V is TRBV10-2 and J is TRBJ2-4, with TRBD2 identical over 12 bases. Looked up from germline, CDR1 is WSHSY and CDR2 is SAAADI. This CDR3 spans 16 amino acids. The V gene end was trimmed by 6 bases and the J gene end by 5 bases; junction bases not matched to a gene: 8. This CDR3 reads CASSLGLAGLQNIQYF. The DNA for the CDR3 is TGCGCCAGCAGCCTCGGACTAGCGGGACTCCAAAACATTCAGTACTTC.

The genes are TRBV11-2 and TRBJ1-2; D gene unclear. V lost 1 base and J lost 4, with 10 bases in between. Germline-derived CDR1 and CDR2 are SGHAT and FQNNGV. This CDR3 has 14 residues. The CDR3 nucleotides are TGTGCCAGCAGCTTAGGTCAGGTTCTCTATGGCTACACCTTC. Translating gives CASSLGQVLYGYTF.

The chain recombines TRBV7-3 with TRBJ2-7; 8 bases map to TRBD2. Germline V gene sequence: CDR1 SGHTA, CDR2 FQGTGA. The CDR3 runs to 15 residues. The V and J ends lost 5 bases and 2 bases, in that order; junction bases with no gene match: 8. DNA for the CDR3: TGTGCCAGCAGCCCCCGGGGGGGACTACCCTACGAGCAGTACTTC. Translating gives CASSPRGGLPYEQYF.

V is TRBV18 and J is TRBJ1-2; no clear D. The CDR3 has 14 residues. The germline CDR1 and CDR2 sequences are KGHSH and LQKENI. The V and J ends lost 0 bases and 2 bases respectively, with 7 bases between them. This CDR3 reads CASSPPSINYGYTF. For the CDR3, the DNA is TGTGCCAGCTCACCACCGAGTATAAACTATGGCTACACCTTC.